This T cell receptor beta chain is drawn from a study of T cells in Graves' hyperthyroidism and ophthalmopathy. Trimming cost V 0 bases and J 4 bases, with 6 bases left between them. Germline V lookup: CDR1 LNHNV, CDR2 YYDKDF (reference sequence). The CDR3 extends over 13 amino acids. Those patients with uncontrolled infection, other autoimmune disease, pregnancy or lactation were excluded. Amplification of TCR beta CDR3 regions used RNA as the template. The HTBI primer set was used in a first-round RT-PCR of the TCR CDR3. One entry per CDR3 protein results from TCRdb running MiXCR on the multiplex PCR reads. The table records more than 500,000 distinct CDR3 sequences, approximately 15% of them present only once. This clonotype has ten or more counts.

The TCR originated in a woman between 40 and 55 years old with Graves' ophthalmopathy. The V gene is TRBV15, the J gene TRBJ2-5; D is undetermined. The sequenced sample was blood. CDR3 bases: TGTGCCACCAGCAGAGATCTGGGAGAGACCCAGTACTTC. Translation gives CATSRDLGETQYF.